Presented here are 23 T cell receptor beta chains from one specimen sequenced in a study of blood T cells in healthy people across ages. For the second PCR, which ran for 7 to 11 cycles, a sample-barcoded 5' primer and a J-beta primer mix were used. TCRdb re-called the 5' RACE reads with MiXCR, one entry per CDR3 protein. The sample carries about 400,000 distinct CDR3 sequences, roughly half recorded once. The sequenced sample consisted of blood. The receptors were gathered from a man between 60 and 70 years old in good health.

The chain uses TRBV4-3 and TRBJ2-7; D is perhaps TRBD2 (5 bases). The ends were cut back, 1 base at V and 2 bases at J, with 12 bases in the middle. The CDR3 covers 15 residues. Per germline, CDR1 LGHNA and CDR2 YSLEER. CDR3 DNA sequence: TGCGCCAGCAGCCAAGCTTTGGACGGGGCCTACGAGCAGTACTTC. Amino acids: CASSQALDGAYEQYF.

This chain connects TRBV12-3 or TRBV12-4 to TRBJ1-6; D gene ambiguous. The CDR3 length is 13 residues. With 3 bases removed from V and 9 bases from J, the gap between germline ends came to 9 bases. CDR3 amino acids: CASSFRGGSPLHF. The CDR3 nucleotides read TGTGCCAGCAGTTTTCGGGGTGGTTCACCCCTCCACTTT.

The chain uses TRBV6-5 and TRBJ2-7; D may correspond to TRBD1 or TRBD2 (5 bases each). The length of the CDR3 is 12 residues. Trimming removed 7 bases at V and 2 bases at J, with 9 bases between. Looked up from germline, CDR1 is MNHEY and CDR2 is SVGAGI. The CDR3 DNA follows: TGTGCCAGCATGGGGGTGGCCTACGAGCAGTACTTC. It encodes CASMGVAYEQYF.

V and J are TRBV7-6 and TRBJ2-3; maybe TRBD2 (6 bases). This CDR3 has 18 amino acids. Trimming shortened V by 1 base and J by 1 base, and 18 bases separated the two germline ends. The germline V gene has CDR1 SGHVS and CDR2 FNYEAQ. CDR3 sequence (DNA): TGTGCCAGCAGCTTAGGCCGACCACCGGAGGGAGGCACAGATACGCAGTATTTT. This translates into CASSLGRPPEGGTDTQYF.

This clonotype was counted a few times. This chain connects TRBV20-1 to TRBJ1-2, with a possible D match to TRBD1 (5 bases). Germline V gene sequence: CDR1 DFQATT, CDR2 SNEGSKA (reference sequence). V lost 4 bases and J lost 4, with 10 bases in between. This CDR3 spans 12 amino acids. The CDR3 spells CSATQGTYGYTF. The CDR3, as DNA: TGCAGTGCTACCCAGGGTACCTATGGCTACACCTTC.

The chain couples TRBV20-1 to TRBJ2-5, with TRBD1 identical over 8 bases. V lost 2 bases, J lost 4 bases, and 6 bases stayed unmatched. The CDR3 extends over 14 amino acids. Germline V CDR1 and CDR2: DFQATT, SNEGSKA (reference sequence). The CDR3 DNA follows: TGCAGTGCTAGAATGGGGGACAGGTTAGAGACCCAGTACTTC. Translated: CSARMGDRLETQYF.

This clonotype was observed a single time. The chain is built from TRBV14 and TRBJ1-4; 8 nucleotides match TRBD1. Germline CDR1 reads SGHDN; CDR2 reads FVKESK. J lost 7 bases, V lost 8 bases, and 9 bases had no gene match. The CDR3 consists of 14 residues. CDR3 bases: TGTGCCAGCGATTGCCAGGGGGCGGTTGAAAAACTGTTTTTT. This codes for CASDCQGAVEKLFF. Full variable domain (remainder filled in from reference TRBV14 and TRBJ1-4): EAGVTQFPSHSVIEKGQTVTLRCDPISGHDNLYWYRRVMGKEIKFLLHFVKESKQDESGMPNNRFLAERTGGTYSTLKVQPAELEDSGVYFCASDCQGAVEKLFFGSGTQLSVL.

The genes are TRBV7-9 and TRBJ2-3, with TRBD1 identical over 9 bases. The V and J ends lost 1 base and 1 base, in that order; junction bases with no gene match: 15. The CDR3 covers 20 residues. Looked up from germline, CDR1 is SEHNR and CDR2 is FQNEAQ (reference sequence). DNA for the CDR3: TGTGCCAGCAGCTTAGGAAGTTCTGGGACAGGGATGGTCGGCACAGATACGCAGTATTTT. It encodes CASSLGSSGTGMVGTDTQYF.

The chain combines TRBV6-4 with TRBJ2-7; maybe TRBD2 (5 bases). Germline loops: CDR1 MRHNA, CDR2 SNTAGT. V gave up 3 bases and J gave up 3 bases, with 18 bases separating them. The CDR3 consists of 16 residues. The CDR3 is CASSESGGSGIYEQYF. The CDR3 DNA is TGTGCCAGCAGTGAAAGTGGCGGGTCTGGGATCTACGAGCAGTACTTC.

The chain combines TRBV20-1 with TRBJ1-2; D unclear. From germline, CDR1 is DFQATT and CDR2 SNEGSKA (reference sequence). This CDR3 is built from 12 residues. Trimming shortened V by 2 bases and J by 7 bases, and 11 bases separated the two germline ends. The CDR3 DNA sequence: TGCAGTGCTAGAAGGTCAGAAAGTGGCTACACCTTC. It yields the protein CSARRSESGYTF.

The chain couples TRBV6-5 to TRBJ2-7, with TRBD2 identical over 12 bases. The germline V gene has CDR1 MNHEY and CDR2 SVGAGI. The CDR3 runs 16 residues. The ends lost 4 bases at V and 4 bases at J; junction bases unmatched: 8. The CDR3 protein is CASSSFRLAGEYEQYF. Here the CDR3 DNA reads TGTGCCAGCAGTTCATTCCGACTAGCGGGAGAATACGAGCAGTACTTC.

The rearrangement uses TRBV10-3 and TRBJ2-5; D ambiguous. Germline CDR1 ENHRY, CDR2 SYGVKD. Trimming pared 0 bases from V and 11 bases from J, leaving 13 bases between. The CDR3 runs to 13 residues. As DNA, the CDR3 is TGTGCCATCAGTGAGTCAAGGATTGGTGAGCAGTACTTC. Translating gives CAISESRIGEQYF.

J is TRBJ2-7 and V is TRBV24-1; TRBD2 agrees at 10 bases. The CDR3 covers 17 residues. The germline CDR1 and CDR2 sequences are KGHDR and SFDVKD. With V trimmed by 1 base and J by 5 bases, 10 bases remained unmatched. The CDR3 DNA is TGTGCCACCAGTGATTTACCTAGCGGGGGACCCCTCCACGAGCAGTACTTC. It codes for CATSDLPSGGPLHEQYF.

The chain combines TRBV20-1 with TRBJ2-7; 10 bases agree with TRBD1. With V trimmed by 5 bases and J by 3 bases, 10 bases remained unmatched. Germline V gene data show CDR1 as DFQATT and CDR2 as SNEGSKA (reference sequence). The CDR3 consists of 15 residues. As DNA, the CDR3 is TGCAGTGCTCCCCAGAAGGGACAGGGGCTCTACGAGCAGTACTTC. This encodes CSAPQKGQGLYEQYF.

On this clonotype: A read error is possible here, since a much larger clone lies one base away. This sequence joins TRBV4-1 and TRBJ1-1; no clear D. There are 15 residues in the CDR3. Trimming removed 4 bases at V and 3 bases at J, with 15 bases between. Per the germline V gene, CDR1 is MGHRA and CDR2 is YSYEKL. The CDR3 coding sequence is TGCGCCAGCAGCCCCCTTTGCGGGATCCACACTGAAGCTTTCTTT. It codes for CASSPLCGIHTEAFF.

Of note for this clonotype: A read error may produce the germline difference seen at one junction end. This sequence joins TRBV28 and TRBJ1-6; possibly TRBD1 for D (5 bases). This CDR3 comprises 16 residues. The germline V gene has CDR1 MDHEN and CDR2 SYDVKM. The CDR3 sequence is CASSEAGDSYNSPPHF. The CDR3 DNA sequence: TGTGCCAGCAGCGAGGCGGGGGACTCCTATAATTCACCCCCCCACTTT.

This clonotype appeared once. The chain combines TRBV30 with TRBJ1-5, with TRBD1 as a possible D gene (5 bases). Germline CDR1 GTSNPN, CDR2 SVGIG (reference sequence). The CDR3 runs 14 residues. Between the trimmed V and J ends, which lost 0 bases and 1 base, there was a span of 7 bases. The CDR3 coding sequence is TGTGCCTGGAGTGTTTGGGACAGCAATCAGCCCCAGCATTTT. This gives the protein CAWSVWDSNQPQHF.

The chain recombines TRBV5-6 with TRBJ2-3, with 7 bases identical to TRBD1. Losses at the gene ends were 3 bases for V and 2 bases for J; bases not matched to a gene: 9. This CDR3 region has 16 residues. Per the germline V gene, CDR1 is SGHDT and CDR2 is YYEEEE. The CDR3 is CASSYYSDRFTDTQYF. The CDR3 DNA follows: TGTGCCAGCAGCTACTACTCGGACAGGTTCACAGATACGCAGTATTTT.

This clonotype appeared a few times. The genes are TRBV10-3 and TRBJ2-5; 9 bases line up with TRBD1. The J call may be mistaken, given a closer DNA end match to TRBJ2-7. In germline, CDR1 is ENHRY, CDR2 SYGVKD. This CDR3 has 13 amino acids. Here the CDR3 reads CAIAGTGNLEQYF. The CDR3 DNA sequence: TGTGCCATCGCCGGGACAGGGAATCTCGAGCAGTACTTC.

The CDR3 region is CSARGVGGGEETQYF. The CDR3 DNA is TGCAGTGCTAGAGGAGTTGGCGGGGGGGAAGAGACCCAGTACTTC. V is TRBV20-1 and J is TRBJ2-5; 9 bases are shared with TRBD2. Germline V gene data show CDR1 as DFQATT and CDR2 as SNEGSKA (reference sequence). This CDR3 spans 15 amino acids. Losses at the gene ends were 1 base for V and 3 bases for J; bases not matched to a gene: 6.

The CDR3 DNA sequence: TGTGCCAGCAGCTTAACCCAGCGACAGTACCAAGAGACCCAGTACTTC. Its translation: CASSLTQRQYQETQYF. V gene TRBV11-2 combines with J gene TRBJ2-5; a possible D gene is TRBD1 (5 bases). V was trimmed by 2 bases and J by 0 bases, leaving 13 bases between them. CDR3 length: 16 amino acids. Germline assignment: CDR1 SGHAT and CDR2 FQNNGV.

V and J are TRBV20-1 and TRBJ2-3; D may be TRBD1 or TRBD2 (5 bases each). The germline CDR1 and CDR2 sequences are DFQATT and SNEGSKA (reference sequence). The V and J ends lost 5 bases and 4 bases respectively, with 19 bases between them. This CDR3 is built from 15 residues. The CDR3 DNA sequence: TGCAGTGCTGAGCGACGGGGACGGACCGCAGATACGCAGTATTTT. Translating gives CSAERRGRTADTQYF.

This clonotype was seen repeatedly, ten times or more. The J gene is TRBJ2-5, the V gene TRBV29-1; D is uncertain. Trimming removed 4 bases at V and 6 bases at J, with 9 bases between. Germline V gives CDR1 SQVTM, CDR2 ANQGSEA. The CDR3 covers 11 residues. The CDR3 region is CSVVEGKTQYF. In DNA form, the CDR3 reads TGCAGCGTTGTGGAAGGAAAGACCCAGTACTTC.